A single sample gave rise to the 29 T cell receptor beta chains below, sequenced in a study of T cell changes during pregnancy in multiple sclerosis. The assay was immunoSEQ multiplex PCR, and TCRdb's table has in-frame clones only and misses some. The sample lists 50,000 to 70,000 clones; 90% to 95% were seen once. This specimen consisted of peripheral blood, obtained after pregnancy. These receptor sequences come from a female donor with multiple sclerosis, enrolled in a pregnancy study.

The V call is TRBV27, the J call TRBJ1-1; TRBD1 is a possible D gene (5 bases). Between the trimmed V and J ends, which lost 2 bases and 1 base, there was a span of 11 bases. CDR1 is MNHEY, CDR2 SMNVEV, per germline (reference sequence). This CDR3 is 15 amino acids long. The CDR3 spells CASSLQGVGNTEAFF. The CDR3 nucleotides read TGTGCCAGCAGTTTACAGGGCGTAGGGAACACTGAAGCTTTCTTT.

The count of this clone is one. The rearrangement uses TRBV19 and TRBJ1-2; tentative D call: TRBD1 (6 bases). The CDR3 has 12 amino acids. In germline, CDR1 is LNHDA, CDR2 SQIVND (reference sequence). The V end lost 9 bases, the J end lost 1 base, and 9 bases lay between the germline ends. CDR3 bases: TGTGCCAGCACAGGGATTAACTATGGCTACACCTTC. Translated, it gives CASTGINYGYTF.

The chain carries TRBV9 and TRBJ2-3; possible D gene TRBD2, 6 bases. V was cut by 0 bases and J by 0 bases, with 8 bases left in between. The CDR3 spans 15 residues. Germline CDR1 and CDR2: SGDLS and YYNGEE. CDR3 sequence: CASSVESGSTDTQYF. CDR3 nucleotides: TGTGCCAGCAGCGTAGAAAGCGGGAGCACAGATACGCAGTATTTT.

This clone appeared once. This rearrangement joins TRBV4-3 to TRBJ2-4; TRBD2 matches 8 bases. Germline-derived CDR1 and CDR2 are LGHNA and YSLEER. The junction had 3 bases not matched to a gene; V was cut back by 0 bases and J by 2 bases. This CDR3 is built from 16 residues. The CDR3 region has the DNA TGCGCCAGCAGCCAAGAGGTAGCGGGAACCAAAAACATTCAGTACTTC. This encodes CASSQEVAGTKNIQYF.

The rearrangement joins TRBV12-5 to TRBJ2-2, with 13 positions matching TRBD2. CDR3 length: 17 amino acids. Unmatched junction bases numbered 5, after V lost 2 bases and J lost 5 bases. CDR1 and CDR2 (germline): LGHNT, FRNRAP. CDR3: CASGLRLAGGRTGELFF. As DNA, the CDR3 is TGTGCTAGTGGTTTGAGACTAGCGGGAGGTCGGACCGGGGAGCTGTTTTTT.

V gene TRBV6-1 combines with J gene TRBJ1-5; D is uncertain. Trimming cost V 2 bases and J 11 bases, with 4 bases left between them. This CDR3 has 10 residues. From germline, CDR1 is MNHNS and CDR2 SASEGT. This CDR3 is CASSEITQHF. CDR3 DNA sequence: TGTGCCAGCAGTGAAATAACCCAGCATTTT.

The V and J genes are TRBV4-1 and TRBJ2-7; 12 bases match TRBD2. V gave up 5 bases and J gave up 3 bases; unmatched junction bases: 5. The CDR3 spans 15 residues. Germline CDR1 and CDR2: MGHRA and YSYEKL. This chain's CDR3 is CASSALAGGYYEQYF. CDR3 bases: TGCGCCAGCAGCGCCCTAGCGGGAGGGTACTACGAGCAGTACTTC.

The chain recombines TRBV11-3 with TRBJ1-5, with D possibly matching TRBD1 (6 bases). CDR3 length: 16 residues. Germline V gene data show CDR1 as SGHNT and CDR2 as YENEEA. V was trimmed by 0 bases and J by 3 bases, leaving 12 bases between them. The CDR3 DNA sequence: TGTGCCAGCAGCTTAGATCGAAACAGGGCCAATCAGCCCCAGCATTTT. This codes for CASSLDRNRANQPQHF. Together with reference TRBV11-3 and TRBJ1-5, the CDR3 gives the full variable domain: EAGVVQSPRYKIIEKKQPVAFWCNPISGHNTLYWYLQNLGQGPELLIRYENEEAVDDSQLPKDRFSAERLKGVDSTLKIQPAELGDSAVYLCASSLDRNRANQPQHFGDGTRLSIL.

The rearrangement links TRBV9 to TRBJ2-2; 7 bases fit TRBD1. Germline V gene lookup returns CDR1 SGDLS and CDR2 YYNGEE. This CDR3 is built from 19 residues. The V and J ends lost 3 bases and 0 bases, in that order; junction bases with no gene match: 14. This chain's CDR3 is CASSAKERGHSANTGELFF. CDR3 bases: TGTGCCAGCAGCGCAAAAGAGAGGGGGCATTCCGCGAACACCGGGGAGCTGTTTTTT.

The chain employs TRBV29-1 and TRBJ2-1; D perhaps matches TRBD2 (5 bases). CDR3 length equals 14 residues. Germline CDR1 SQVTM, CDR2 ANQGSEA. V shed 5 bases and J shed 8 bases, with 19 bases lying between them. CDR3 in amino acids: CSVSIGGRWDEQFF. As DNA, the CDR3 is TGCAGCGTTAGTATCGGAGGCCGATGGGATGAGCAGTTCTTC.

The V call is TRBV11-2, the J call TRBJ2-1, with 7 bases fitting TRBD2. V dropped 1 base and J dropped 0; count of bases not matched to a gene: 0. This CDR3 has 15 amino acids. The germline CDR1 and CDR2 sequences are SGHAT and FQNNGV. The CDR3 region is CASSLGGSSYNEQFF. In DNA form, the CDR3 reads TGTGCCAGCAGCTTAGGCGGGAGCTCCTACAATGAGCAGTTCTTC.

This clone occurred once. V and J are TRBV7-2 and TRBJ2-1, with 7 positions matching TRBD2. The CDR3 is 17 amino acids. Germline V gene sequence: CDR1 SGHTA, CDR2 FQGNSA. The V gene end was trimmed by 3 bases and the J gene end by 5 bases; junction bases not matched to a gene: 13. CDR3 nucleotide sequence: TGTGCCAGCAGCTTTAGTTCGGGACTCCGGGGGGACAATGAGCAGTTCTTC. Its translation is CASSFSSGLRGDNEQFF.

V and J are TRBV11-3 and TRBJ2-5; D perhaps matches TRBD1 (6 bases). V lost 5 bases to trimming and J lost 2 bases, with 12 bases between them. The germline gives CDR1 SGHNT, CDR2 YENEEA. CDR3 length: 14 residues. The chain's CDR3 is CASSNIDRQETQYF. For the CDR3, the DNA is TGTGCCAGCAGCAACATCGACAGGCAAGAGACCCAGTACTTC. The full variable domain, with the rest looked up from reference TRBV11-3 and TRBJ2-5, is EAGVVQSPRYKIIEKKQPVAFWCNPISGHNTLYWYLQNLGQGPELLIRYENEEAVDDSQLPKDRFSAERLKGVDSTLKIQPAELGDSAVYLCASSNIDRQETQYFGPGTRLLVL.

This clone appeared a single time. The chain couples TRBV5-3 to TRBJ1-1; D might be TRBD1 (5 bases). TRBV5-3 is flagged as an ORF with uncertain function. The CDR3 totals 13 residues. Trimming pared 7 bases from V and 4 bases from J, leaving 14 bases between. The CDR3 here is CARWRRAITEAFF. CDR3 nucleotide sequence: TGTGCCAGATGGCGCAGGGCGATCACTGAAGCTTTCTTT.

The CDR3 loop is CASSFGTVEEAFF. In DNA form, the CDR3 reads TGTGCCAGCAGCTTCGGGACAGTGGAGGAGGCTTTCTTT. The chain links TRBV5-4 to TRBJ1-1, with 7 positions matching TRBD1. Germline V CDR1 and CDR2: SGHNT, YYREEE (reference sequence). This CDR3 contains 13 residues. Unmatched junction bases numbered 9, after V lost 2 bases and J lost 11 bases. Complete variable domain (other parts from reference TRBV5-4 and TRBJ1-1): ETGVTQSPTHLIKTRGQQVTLRCSSQSGHNTVSWYQQALGQGPQFIFQYYREEENGRGNFPPRFSGLQFPNYSSELNVNALELDDSALYLCASSFGTVEEAFFGQGTRLTVV.

V gene TRBV28 combines with J gene TRBJ1-5, with 12 bases matching TRBD1. The CDR3 totals 18 residues. Per germline, CDR1 MDHEN and CDR2 SYDVKM. V was pared by 6 bases and J by 4 bases, with 13 bases of the junction left unmatched. CDR3: CASRGRDRGPLRNQPQHF. Written as DNA, the CDR3 is TGTGCCAGCAGGGGCCGGGACAGGGGGCCCCTGCGGAATCAGCCCCAGCATTTT. Complete variable domain (other parts from reference TRBV28 and TRBJ1-5): DVKVTQSSRYLVKRTGEKVFLECVQDMDHENMFWYRQDPGLGLRLIYFSYDVKMKEKGDIPEGYSVSREKKERFSLILESASTNQTSMYLCASRGRDRGPLRNQPQHFGDGTRLSIL.

The chain combines TRBV29-1 with TRBJ2-3; D is unresolved. Germline CDR1 and CDR2: SQVTM and ANQGSEA. The CDR3 spans 12 residues. V was clipped by 6 bases and J by 2 bases, with 9 bases between them. CDR3 DNA sequence: TGCAGCGTAGCCCTTACCACAGATACGCAGTATTTT. This gives the protein CSVALTTDTQYF.

The chain links TRBV5-4 to TRBJ1-1; D remains unclear. Germline V gene lookup returns CDR1 SGHNT and CDR2 YYREEE (reference sequence). There are 14 residues in the CDR3. The V gene lost 0 bases and the J gene lost 2 bases, with 8 bases spanning the gap. This CDR3 reads CASSLDSGNTEAFF. CDR3 sequence (DNA): TGTGCCAGCAGCTTGGACTCGGGAAACACTGAAGCTTTCTTT.

The chain uses TRBV28 and TRBJ2-7, with 7 bases that match TRBD2. The germline V gene encodes CDR1 MDHEN and CDR2 SYDVKM. Trimming cost V 5 bases and J 5 bases; bases outside gene matches: 18. CDR3 length equals 17 residues. The CDR3 region is CASSEPLGGGSRNEQYF. The DNA of the CDR3 is TGTGCCAGCAGTGAGCCGCTAGGCGGCGGGAGTCGGAACGAGCAGTACTTC.

CDR3 amino acids: CASTLKMRIEAFF. CDR3 sequence (DNA): TGTGCCAGCACCTTAAAAATGCGGATTGAAGCTTTCTTT. V gene TRBV2 combines with J gene TRBJ1-1; D gene uncertain. Deletions cut 7 bases from V and 7 bases from J, with 16 bases between. The germline CDR1 and CDR2 sequences are SNHLY and FYNNEI. This CDR3 region has 13 residues.

The chain carries TRBV4-3 and TRBJ2-3; 8 bases line up with TRBD1. The germline gives CDR1 LGHNA, CDR2 YSLEER. CDR3 length equals 16 residues. The trim removed 1 base at V and 2 bases at J, leaving 5 bases unmatched. In DNA form, the CDR3 reads TGCGCCAGCAGCCAAGCCGGGACAGGACTCACAGATACGCAGTATTTT. Its translation is CASSQAGTGLTDTQYF.

This chain connects TRBV6-6 to TRBJ1-5, with D possibly being TRBD1 (5 bases). Germline V gives CDR1 MNHNY, CDR2 SVGAGI (reference sequence). Trimming pared 6 bases from V and 3 bases from J, leaving 18 bases between. The CDR3 is 16 residues long. Here the CDR3 reads CASSLRAGGDNQPQHF. Written as DNA, the CDR3 is TGTGCCAGCAGCCTCCGGGCCGGAGGGGACAATCAGCCCCAGCATTTT.

The chain links TRBV7-2 to TRBJ2-7, with no clear D. The CDR3 runs 13 residues. V lost 5 bases, J lost 3 bases, and 11 bases lay in between. The germline V gene has CDR1 SGHTA and CDR2 FQGNSA. The chain's CDR3 is CASSPSVYYEQYF. The CDR3 bases are TGTGCCAGCAGCCCCTCGGTGTACTACGAGCAGTACTTC.

Worth noting for this clone: Other DNA sequences in the same sample also yield this CDR3. The CDR3 sequence is CASSISGRAYEQYF. Here the CDR3 DNA reads TGTGCCAGTAGCATTAGCGGGAGGGCCTACGAGCAGTACTTC. The chain recombines TRBV19 with TRBJ2-7, with 11 positions matching TRBD2. There are 14 residues in the CDR3. Germline loops: CDR1 LNHDA, CDR2 SQIVND (reference sequence). Losses at the gene ends were 6 bases for V and 2 bases for J; bases not matched to a gene: 3.

This sequence joins TRBV4-1 and TRBJ1-4; TRBD1 aligns across 9 bases. The J segment lost 8 bases and the V segment lost 4 bases, leaving 8 bases of the junction unmatched. This CDR3 is built from 15 residues. In germline, CDR1 is MGHRA, CDR2 YSYEKL. The CDR3 bases are TGCGCCAGCAGCCGAGCCGGGACAGGGTACGAAAAACTGTTTTTT. Amino acid sequence: CASSRAGTGYEKLFF.

V gene TRBV2 combines with J gene TRBJ1-5, with 10 bases aligning to TRBD1. The CDR3 contains 13 residues. Trimming removed 10 bases from V and 7 bases from J; junction bases left unmatched: 7. Germline V gene data show CDR1 as SNHLY and CDR2 as FYNNEI. In DNA form, the CDR3 reads TGTGCCACCCGGGACAGGGGAACACAGCCCCAGCATTTT. Translating it yields CATRDRGTQPQHF.

The chain has TRBV6-1 and TRBJ1-3, with 7 bases lining up with TRBD1. Germline trimming cut 4 bases from V and 0 bases from J; bases unmatched to any gene: 9. The CDR3 totals 17 residues. Germline V CDR1 and CDR2: MNHNS, SASEGT. CDR3: CASSVGSTGPSGNTIYF. CDR3 bases: TGTGCCAGCAGTGTGGGCTCGACAGGGCCCTCTGGAAACACCATATATTTT.

V usage is TRBV11-2 and J usage is TRBJ2-4, with D possibly being TRBD2 (5 bases). In germline, CDR1 is SGHAT, CDR2 FQNNGV. This CDR3 region has 15 residues. With 6 bases removed from V and 1 base from J, the gap between germline ends came to 13 bases. The CDR3 DNA is TGTGCCAGCAGAGAGGCGGGTGCGGCCAAAAACATTCAGTACTTC. It is translated as CASREAGAAKNIQYF. Filled out from reference TRBV11-2 and TRBJ2-4, the complete variable domain reads EAGVAQSPRYKIIEKRQSVAFWCNPISGHATLYWYQQILGQGPKLLIQFQNNGVVDDSQLPKDRFSAERLKGVDSTLKIQPAKLEDSAVYLCASREAGAAKNIQYFGAGTRLSVL.

The V and J genes are TRBV6-5 and TRBJ2-7, with D possibly TRBD2 on 6 matching bases. V gave up 1 base and J gave up 4 bases, with 14 bases separating them. The CDR3 is 15 residues long. Germline CDR1 MNHEY, CDR2 SVGAGI. The CDR3 bases are TGTGCCAGCAGTTACTATTCGACGGGAGCGTACGAGCAGTACTTC. Its translation is CASSYYSTGAYEQYF.